These 19 T cell receptor beta chains were all obtained from the same sample, sequenced in a study of control samples from healthy donors and cancer patients. Some clones are missing from TCRdb's copy, which holds only in-frame ones; the method was immunoSEQ multiplex PCR. The sample has just under 100,000 clones, just over 90% seen once. The specimen was blood. The receptor set was obtained from a man younger than 30 in good health.

The chain recombines TRBV3-1 (or the pseudogene TRBV3-2) with TRBJ1-2; 11 nucleotides line up with TRBD1. Germline V CDR1 and CDR2: LGHDT, YNNKEL (reference sequence). The CDR3 length is 17 residues. Trimming took 1 base from V and 1 from J; bases not matched to a gene: 5. The CDR3 DNA follows: TGTGCCAGCAGCCAAGCCCAGGGACAGGGGGTTAACTATGGCTACACCTTC. It translates to CASSQAQGQGVNYGYTF.

The chain combines TRBV9 with TRBJ2-7, with a possible D match to TRBD1 (5 bases). Per germline, CDR1 SGDLS and CDR2 YYNGEE. This CDR3 is built from 15 residues. V gave up 0 bases and J gave up 3 bases, with 13 bases separating them. CDR3 residues: CASSVGGRADYEQYF. DNA of the CDR3: TGTGCCAGCAGCGTAGGGGGCAGGGCGGACTACGAGCAGTACTTC.

The chain uses TRBV2 and TRBJ2-6; D is unclear. There are 15 residues in the CDR3. V was trimmed by 5 bases and J by 2 bases, leaving 10 bases between them. CDR1 and CDR2 from the germline V gene are SNHLY and FYNNEI. DNA of the CDR3: TGTGCCAGCAGTAGGCGAGGAACTGGGGCCAACGTCCTGACTTTC. As protein: CASSRRGTGANVLTF.

The chain joins TRBV27 to TRBJ1-5, with D possibly TRBD1 on 5 matching bases. V was clipped by 5 bases and J by 7 bases, with 15 bases between them. CDR1 MNHEY and CDR2 SMNVEV come from the germline V gene (reference sequence). The CDR3 runs to 14 residues. The CDR3: CASSQRGLLQPQHF. The CDR3 coding sequence is TGTGCCAGCAGTCAAAGGGGTTTGCTACAGCCCCAGCATTTT.

This clone has only one observation. The chain employs TRBV11-2 and TRBJ2-7; D is uncertain. The CDR3 extends over 14 amino acids. Looked up from germline, CDR1 is SGHAT and CDR2 is FQNNGV. Trimming stripped 0 bases from V and 4 bases from J, with 10 bases between. The CDR3 loop reads CASSLDGVAYEQYF. CDR3 sequence (DNA): TGTGCCAGCAGCTTAGATGGGGTAGCTTACGAGCAGTACTTC.

This chain uses TRBV25-1 with TRBJ1-2, with 9 positions matching TRBD1. The CDR3 contains 18 residues. Germline CDR1 reads MGHDK; CDR2 reads SYGVNS. J lost 5 bases, V lost 3 bases, and 16 bases had no gene match. The CDR3: CASSDHPSRQGGSYGYTF. The CDR3 region has the DNA TGTGCCAGCAGTGACCACCCGAGTAGACAGGGGGGAAGTTATGGCTACACCTTC.

The chain recombines TRBV7-3 with TRBJ2-1, with a possible D match to TRBD2 (6 bases). Trimming left V 4 bases short and J 5 bases short, with 9 bases between. The germline gives CDR1 SGHTA, CDR2 FQGTGA. The CDR3 totals 13 residues. CDR3 loop: CASSSSSDNEQFF. CDR3 nucleotide sequence: TGTGCCAGCAGCTCCTCTAGCGACAATGAGCAGTTCTTC.

The V call is TRBV5-1, the J call TRBJ1-1, with D unresolved. Germline CDR1 reads SGHRS; CDR2 reads YFSETQ. This CDR3 region has 13 residues. Trimming pared 2 bases from V and 3 bases from J, leaving 8 bases between. The CDR3 DNA follows: TGCGCCAGCAGCTTAGTTGATTACACTGAAGCTTTCTTT. Its protein is CASSLVDYTEAFF.

V and J are TRBV18 and TRBJ2-3; D perhaps matches TRBD2 (6 bases). The V gene's germline CDR1 is KGHSH and CDR2 LQKENI. This CDR3 has 15 residues. V was pared by 5 bases and J by 0 bases, with 12 bases between. The CDR3 region is CASSLIAASTDTQYF. The CDR3 nucleotides read TGTGCCAGCTCATTAATAGCGGCTAGCACAGATACGCAGTATTTT.

This clone was picked up one time. V usage is TRBV30 and J usage is TRBJ2-2, with TRBD1 matching over 7 bases. This CDR3 contains 13 residues. After removal of 3 bases from V and 6 bases from J, the junction contained 4 bases not matched to a gene. The germline gives CDR1 GTSNPN, CDR2 SVGIG (reference sequence). CDR3 region: CAWSETGSGELFF. The CDR3 nucleotides are TGTGCCTGGAGCGAGACAGGGTCCGGGGAGCTGTTTTTT.

This chain joins TRBV11-2 and TRBJ2-7; TRBD1 agrees at 8 bases. Germline CDR1 is SGHAT and CDR2 is FQNNGV. The CDR3 spans 13 residues. V dropped 1 base and J dropped 5; count of bases not matched to a gene: 1. The CDR3 bases are TGTGCCAGCAGCTTAGTGGGACAGGACGAGCAGTACTTC. As protein: CASSLVGQDEQYF.

The chain couples TRBV30 to TRBJ2-1; TRBD2 agrees at 11 bases. The CDR3 has 13 amino acids. Unmatched junction bases numbered 10, after V lost 4 bases and J lost 14 bases. Germline assignment: CDR1 GTSNPN and CDR2 SVGIG (reference sequence). The CDR3 sequence is CAWNLAGGFLEFF. CDR3 bases: TGTGCCTGGAATCTAGCGGGGGGCTTTTTGGAGTTCTTC.

This clone was counted a few times. The DNA for the CDR3 is TGTGCCAGTAACCAACAGGGTACCGGGGAGCTGTTTTTT. This encodes CASNQQGTGELFF. The rearrangement uses TRBV19 and TRBJ2-2, with a tentative D call TRBD1 (6 bases). Germline V CDR1 and CDR2: LNHDA, SQIVND (reference sequence). The germline V and J ends were trimmed by 7 bases and 5 bases, with 11 bases remaining between them. The CDR3 is 13 amino acids.

The rearrangement uses TRBV6-1 and TRBJ2-5; D may be TRBD1 (6 bases). Trimming shortened V by 2 bases and J by 4 bases, and 8 bases separated the two germline ends. CDR3 length: 13 residues. The germline CDR1 and CDR2 sequences are MNHNS and SASEGT. CDR3 sequence reads: CASSEQGRETQYF. The CDR3 nucleotides read TGTGCCAGCAGTGAACAGGGGAGAGAGACCCAGTACTTC.

The chain uses TRBV5-4 and TRBJ1-1; the match to TRBD1 covers 10 bases. The V gene end was trimmed by 4 bases and the J gene end by 6 bases; junction bases not matched to a gene: 9. The CDR3 consists of 15 residues. CDR1 SGHNT and CDR2 YYREEE come from the germline V gene (reference sequence). CDR3 sequence (DNA): TGTGCCAGCAGCCCCGGGACAGGGGTTCGGGCTGAAGCTTTCTTT. Its translation is CASSPGTGVRAEAFF.

This chain uses TRBV30 with TRBJ2-7; 7 bases map to TRBD1. With V trimmed by 5 bases and J by 0 bases, 1 base remained unmatched. CDR1 and CDR2 from the germline V gene are GTSNPN and SVGIG (reference sequence). The CDR3 totals 12 residues. DNA for the CDR3: TGTGCCTGGGGGGACAGCTCCTACGAGCAGTACTTC. This codes for CAWGDSSYEQYF. Full variable domain (missing parts from reference TRBV30 and TRBJ2-7): SQTIHQWPATLVQPVGSPLSLECTVEGTSNPNLYWYRQAAGRGLQLLFYSVGIGQISSEVPQNLSASRPQDRQFILSSKKLLLSDSGFYLCAWGDSSYEQYFGPGTRLTVT.

This clone was counted between two and nine times. V usage is TRBV30 and J usage is TRBJ1-6; D gene unclear. Germline lookup yields CDR1 GTSNPN and CDR2 SVGIG (reference sequence). This CDR3 contains 13 residues. V dropped 1 base and J dropped 5 bases, with 6 bases sitting between them. Written as DNA, the CDR3 is TGTGCCTGGAGTGAAGGGAATAATTCACCCCTCCACTTT. As protein: CAWSEGNNSPLHF.

The chain carries TRBV4-1 and TRBJ1-1; tentative D call: TRBD1 (6 bases). The CDR3 length is 13 residues. Trimming left V 3 bases short and J 4 bases short, with 9 bases between. Germline V gene lookup returns CDR1 MGHRA and CDR2 YSYEKL. This CDR3 reads CASSHRGFTEAFF. In DNA form, the CDR3 reads TGCGCCAGCAGCCACAGGGGTTTCACTGAAGCTTTCTTT.

V is TRBV7-9 and J is TRBJ1-5, with 9 bases matching TRBD1. CDR3 size: 16 residues. The ends lost 3 bases at V and 0 bases at J; junction bases unmatched: 3. CDR1 and CDR2 from the germline V gene are SEHNR and FQNEAQ (reference sequence). The CDR3 protein is CASSFGTGYSNQPQHF. Written as DNA, the CDR3 is TGTGCCAGCAGCTTTGGGACAGGGTATAGCAATCAGCCCCAGCATTTT.